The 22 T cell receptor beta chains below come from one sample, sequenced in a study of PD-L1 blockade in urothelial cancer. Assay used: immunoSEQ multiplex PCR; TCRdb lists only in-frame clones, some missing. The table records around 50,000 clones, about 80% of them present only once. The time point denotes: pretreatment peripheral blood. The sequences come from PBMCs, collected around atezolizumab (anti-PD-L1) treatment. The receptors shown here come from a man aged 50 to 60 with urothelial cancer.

CDR3 sequence reads: CAWSKGGLYEQYF. CDR3 sequence (DNA): TGTGCCTGGAGTAAGGGGGGGCTCTACGAGCAGTACTTC. V usage is TRBV30 and J usage is TRBJ2-7, with D tentatively TRBD2 (7 bases). Germline loops: CDR1 GTSNPN, CDR2 SVGIG (reference sequence). The CDR3 extends over 13 amino acids. The V and J ends lost 2 bases and 3 bases respectively, with 11 bases between them.

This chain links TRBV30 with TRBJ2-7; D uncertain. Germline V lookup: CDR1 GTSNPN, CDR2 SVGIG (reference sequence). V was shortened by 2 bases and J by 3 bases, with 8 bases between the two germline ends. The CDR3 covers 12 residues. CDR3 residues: CAWSPAGYEQYF. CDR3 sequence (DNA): TGTGCCTGGAGTCCGGCAGGCTACGAGCAGTACTTC.

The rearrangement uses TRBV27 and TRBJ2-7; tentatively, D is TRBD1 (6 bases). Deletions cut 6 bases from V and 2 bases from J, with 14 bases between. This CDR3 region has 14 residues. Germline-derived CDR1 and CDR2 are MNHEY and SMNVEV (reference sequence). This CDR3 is CASRGAGIPYEQYF. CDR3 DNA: TGTGCCAGCAGGGGGGCAGGGATTCCCTACGAGCAGTACTTC.

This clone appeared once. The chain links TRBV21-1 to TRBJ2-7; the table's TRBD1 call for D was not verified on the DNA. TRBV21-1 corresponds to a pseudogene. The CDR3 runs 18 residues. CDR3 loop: CASRERLGQLLSLYEQYF. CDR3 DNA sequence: TGTGCCAGCAGGGAGCGGTTGGGACAGCTCCTATCCCTCTACGAGCAGTACTTC.

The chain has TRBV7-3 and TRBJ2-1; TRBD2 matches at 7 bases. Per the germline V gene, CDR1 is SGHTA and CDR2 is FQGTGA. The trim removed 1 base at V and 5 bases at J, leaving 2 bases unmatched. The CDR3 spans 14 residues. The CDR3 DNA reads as TGTGCCAGCAGCTTAATCGGGGGGAACAATGAGCAGTTCTTC. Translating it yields CASSLIGGNNEQFF.

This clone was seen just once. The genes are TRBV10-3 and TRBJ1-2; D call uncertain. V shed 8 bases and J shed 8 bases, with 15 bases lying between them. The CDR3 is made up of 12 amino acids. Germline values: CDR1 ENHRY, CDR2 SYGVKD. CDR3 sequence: CAIGWTTGGYTF. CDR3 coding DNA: TGTGCCATCGGATGGACGACGGGGGGCTACACCTTC.

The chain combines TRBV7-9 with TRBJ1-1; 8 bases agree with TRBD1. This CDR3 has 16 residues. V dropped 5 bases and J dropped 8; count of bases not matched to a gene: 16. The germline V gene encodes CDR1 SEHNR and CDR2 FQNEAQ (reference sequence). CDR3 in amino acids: CASSLPPGTGGAEAFF. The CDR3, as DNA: TGTGCCAGCAGCCTCCCTCCGGGCACAGGGGGGGCGGAAGCTTTCTTT.

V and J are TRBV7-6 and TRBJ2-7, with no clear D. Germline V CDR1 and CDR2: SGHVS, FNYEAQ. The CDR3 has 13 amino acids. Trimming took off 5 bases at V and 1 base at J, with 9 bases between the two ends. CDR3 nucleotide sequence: TGTGCCAGCAGCCCCCCCTATTCCTACGAGCAGTACTTC. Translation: CASSPPYSYEQYF. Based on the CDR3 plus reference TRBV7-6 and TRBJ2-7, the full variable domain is GAGVSQSPRYKVTKRGQDVALRCDPISGHVSLYWYRQALGQGPEFLTYFNYEAQQDKSGLPNDRFSAERPEGSISTLTIQRTEQRDSAMYRCASSPPYSYEQYFGPGTRLTVT.

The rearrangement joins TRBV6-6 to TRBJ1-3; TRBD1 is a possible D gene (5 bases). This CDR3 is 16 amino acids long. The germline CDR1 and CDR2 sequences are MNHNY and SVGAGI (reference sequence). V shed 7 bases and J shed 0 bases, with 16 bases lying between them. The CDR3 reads CASTLGETDSGNTIYF. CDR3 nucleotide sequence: TGTGCCAGCACCCTTGGTGAGACAGACTCTGGAAACACCATATATTTT.

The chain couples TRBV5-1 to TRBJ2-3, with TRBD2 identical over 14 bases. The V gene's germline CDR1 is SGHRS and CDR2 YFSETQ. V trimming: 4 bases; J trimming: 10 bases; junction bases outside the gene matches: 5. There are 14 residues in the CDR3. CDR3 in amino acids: CASSPGLAGDPQYF. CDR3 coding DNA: TGCGCCAGCAGCCCGGGACTAGCGGGGGATCCGCAGTATTTT.

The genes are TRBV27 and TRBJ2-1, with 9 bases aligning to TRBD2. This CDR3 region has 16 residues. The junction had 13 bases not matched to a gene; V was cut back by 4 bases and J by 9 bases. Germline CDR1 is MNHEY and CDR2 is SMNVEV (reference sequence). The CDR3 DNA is TGTGCCAGCAGTTCCGGTGGTAGCGGGAGTCCAGCTGAGCAGTTCTTC. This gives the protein CASSSGGSGSPAEQFF.

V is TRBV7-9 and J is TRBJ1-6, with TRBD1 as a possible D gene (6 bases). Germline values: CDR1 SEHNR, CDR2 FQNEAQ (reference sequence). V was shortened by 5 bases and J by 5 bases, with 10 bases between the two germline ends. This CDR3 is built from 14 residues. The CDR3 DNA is TGTGCCAGCAGCCCCGGACAGAATAATTCACCCCTCCACTTT. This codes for CASSPGQNNSPLHF.

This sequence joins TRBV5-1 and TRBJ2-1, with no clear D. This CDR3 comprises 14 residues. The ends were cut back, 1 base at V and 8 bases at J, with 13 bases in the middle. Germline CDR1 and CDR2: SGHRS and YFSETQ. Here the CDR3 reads CASSLTGREDEQFF. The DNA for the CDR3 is TGCGCCAGCAGCTTGACGGGTAGAGAGGATGAGCAGTTCTTC. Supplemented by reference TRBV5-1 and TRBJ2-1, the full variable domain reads KAGVTQTPRYLIKTRGQQVTLSCSPISGHRSVSWYQQTPGQGLQFLFEYFSETQRNKGNFPGRFSGRQFSNSRSEMNVSTLELGDSALYLCASSLTGREDEQFFGPGTRLTVL.

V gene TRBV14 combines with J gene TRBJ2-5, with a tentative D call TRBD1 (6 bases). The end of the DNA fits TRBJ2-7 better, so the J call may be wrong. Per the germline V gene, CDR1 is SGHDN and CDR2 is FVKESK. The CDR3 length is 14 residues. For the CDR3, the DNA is TGTGCCAGCAGCCCGTACAGGGTTGGGGACGAGCAGTACTTC. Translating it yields CASSPYRVGDEQYF.

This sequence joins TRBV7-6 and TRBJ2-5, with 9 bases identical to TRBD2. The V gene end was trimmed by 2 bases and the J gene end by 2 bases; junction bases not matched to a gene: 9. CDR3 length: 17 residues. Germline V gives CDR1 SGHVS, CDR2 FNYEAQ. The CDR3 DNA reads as TGTGCCAGCAGCTTAATCGCTAGCGGGGTTAGGCAAGAGACCCAGTACTTC. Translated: CASSLIASGVRQETQYF.

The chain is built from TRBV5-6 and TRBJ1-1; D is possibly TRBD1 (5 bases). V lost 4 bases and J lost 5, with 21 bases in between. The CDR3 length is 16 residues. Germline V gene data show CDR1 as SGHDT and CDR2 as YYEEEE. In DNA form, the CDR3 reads TGTGCCAGCAGCGTAGGACATCTCTGGCGTCGGACTGAAGCTTTCTTT. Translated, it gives CASSVGHLWRRTEAFF.

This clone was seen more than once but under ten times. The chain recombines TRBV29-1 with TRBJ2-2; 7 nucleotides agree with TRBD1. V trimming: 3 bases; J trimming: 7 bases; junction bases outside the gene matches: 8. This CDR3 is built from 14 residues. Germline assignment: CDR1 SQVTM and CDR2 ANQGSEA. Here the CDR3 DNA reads TGCAGCGTTGAGACACAGGGGATAGGCGGGGAGCTGTTTTTT. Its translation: CSVETQGIGGELFF.

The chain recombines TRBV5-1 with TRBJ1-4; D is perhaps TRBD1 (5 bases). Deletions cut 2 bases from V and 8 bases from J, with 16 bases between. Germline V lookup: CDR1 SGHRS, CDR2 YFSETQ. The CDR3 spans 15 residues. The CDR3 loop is CASSFSWGGSEKLFF. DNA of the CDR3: TGCGCCAGCAGCTTCTCATGGGGGGGAAGCGAAAAACTGTTTTTT.

CDR3 residues: CASSLEARLETQYF. The CDR3 DNA follows: TGTGCCAGCAGCTTAGAAGCCAGGTTGGAGACCCAGTACTTC. This chain uses TRBV7-2 with TRBJ2-5; no clear D gene. V was cut by 1 base and J by 5 bases, with 11 bases left in between. CDR3 size: 14 residues. Germline CDR1 SGHTA, CDR2 FQGNSA.

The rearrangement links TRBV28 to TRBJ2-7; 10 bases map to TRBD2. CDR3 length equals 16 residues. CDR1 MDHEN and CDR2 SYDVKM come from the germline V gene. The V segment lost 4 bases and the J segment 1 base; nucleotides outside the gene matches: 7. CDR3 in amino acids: CASSSGLALLSYEQYF. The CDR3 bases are TGTGCCAGCAGTTCGGGACTAGCGTTGCTTTCCTACGAGCAGTACTTC.

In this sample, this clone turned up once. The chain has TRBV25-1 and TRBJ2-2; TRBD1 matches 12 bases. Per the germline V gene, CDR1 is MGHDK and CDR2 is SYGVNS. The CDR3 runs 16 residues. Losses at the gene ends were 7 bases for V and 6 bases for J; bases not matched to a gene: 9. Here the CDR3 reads CASTRGGQGAAGELFF. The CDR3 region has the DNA TGTGCCAGCACCCGAGGGGGACAGGGGGCGGCCGGGGAGCTGTTTTTT.

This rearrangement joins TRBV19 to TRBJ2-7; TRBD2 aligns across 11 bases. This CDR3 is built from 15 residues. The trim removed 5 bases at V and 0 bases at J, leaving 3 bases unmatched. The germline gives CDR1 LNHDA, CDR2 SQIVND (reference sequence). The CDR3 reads CASSQTSGSSYEQYF. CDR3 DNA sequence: TGTGCCAGTAGTCAAACTAGCGGGAGCTCCTACGAGCAGTACTTC.